This TCR beta chain was identified during a study of shared clonotypes between healthy human individuals. Findings and caveats of the study: Approximately 4.6% of naive CD4 clonotypes were shared across a handful of donors.

CDR1 and CDR2 from the germline V gene are MNHEY and SMNVEV (reference sequence). V trimming: 6 bases; J trimming: 2 bases; junction bases outside the gene matches: 5. The CDR3 loop spans 16 amino acids. Here immunoSEQ multiplex PCR was the method, and the copy in TCRdb shows in-frame clones only, minus some. This sample has over 2 million clones, with 85% to 95% found just once. This clone was observed once. Its matching antigen is unknown. This TCR derives from a man aged 18 to 29 in good health. This chain connects TRBV27 to TRBJ2-3; 13 nucleotides match TRBD2. Specimen: naive CD4+ T cells sorted from blood. Noted subset: CD45RA+ positively selected. The CDR3 loop reads CASSWGLAGSTDTQYF. In DNA form, the CDR3 reads TGTGCCAGCAGCTGGGGACTAGCGGGGTCCACAGATACGCAGTATTTT.